The subject of this entry is one T cell receptor beta chain. Its antigen is still unknown. The sample belongs to a study of CD8 T cells in ankylosing spondylitis. Overall study results and limits: Clones tied to disease were said to be significantly enriched in matched ankylosing spondylitis synovial fluid.

CDR1 is SEHNR, CDR2 FQNEAQ, per germline (reference sequence). The V gene lost 1 base and the J gene lost 0 bases, with 13 bases spanning the gap. CDR3 length: 16 residues. One entry per CDR3 protein, called by TCRdb with MiXCR from the 5' RACE reads. The data hold fewer than 350,000 distinct CDR3 sequences, with around a tenth observed a single time. The chain combines TRBV7-9 with TRBJ2-7; D perhaps matches TRBD2 (6 bases). This TCR came from a female donor with ankylosing spondylitis or in good health (not recorded which). The source material was blood, either unsorted or a sorted T cell fraction (not recorded which). The DNA for the CDR3 is TGTGCCAGCAGCTTAGGGGCAGCGGGTAGCTCCTACGAGCAGTACTTC. Encoded protein: CASSLGAAGSSYEQYF.